The 30 T cell receptor beta chains below come from one sample, sequenced in a study of blood T cell repertoires in COVID-19. Assay: immunoSEQ multiplex PCR; the TCRdb copy retains only in-frame clones and omits some. The sample lists roughly 330,000 clones, approximately 84% occurring once. Sequencing input: PBMCs or T cells enriched from blood (not recorded which). Every receptor here comes from a woman aged 18-29 years who had recovered from COVID-19.

The chain carries TRBV9 and TRBJ1-4; 7 bases line up with TRBD1. The trim removed 4 bases at V and 7 bases at J, leaving 7 bases unmatched. In germline, CDR1 is SGDLS, CDR2 YYNGEE. The length of the CDR3 is 14 residues. The CDR3 loop reads CASSQTGLSEKLFF. Here the CDR3 DNA reads TGTGCCAGCAGCCAGACAGGGCTTAGTGAAAAACTGTTTTTT. Full variable domain (missing parts from reference TRBV9 and TRBJ1-4): DSGVTQTPKHLITATGQRVTLRCSPRSGDLSVYWYQQSLDQGLQFLIQYYNGEERAKGNILERFSAQQFPDLHSELNLSSLELGDSALYFCASSQTGLSEKLFFGSGTQLSVL.

This clone has a handful of counts. The V and J genes are TRBV5-6 and TRBJ2-7, with TRBD1 identical over 8 bases. The CDR3 length is 16 residues. Germline-derived CDR1 and CDR2 are SGHDT and YYEEEE. Trimming at V came to 2 bases and at J to 3 bases, leaving 10 bases not matched to a gene. CDR3 sequence reads: CASSFLIRGPLYEQYF. The CDR3 coding sequence is TGTGCCAGCAGCTTTCTTATCAGGGGGCCTCTCTACGAGCAGTACTTC. Variable domain in full (rest from reference TRBV5-6 and TRBJ2-7): DAGVTQSPTHLIKTRGQQVTLRCSPKSGHDTVSWYQQALGQGPQFIFQYYEEEERQRGNFPDRFSGHQFPNYSSELNVNALLLGDSALYLCASSFLIRGPLYEQYFGPGTRLTVT.

As DNA, the CDR3 is TGTGCCAGCAATAGGAACGGGAACGATGAGCAGTTCTTC. This gives the protein CASNRNGNDEQFF. The chain uses TRBV2 and TRBJ2-1; tentative D call: TRBD2 (5 bases). The CDR3 loop spans 13 amino acids. Trimming took off 7 bases at V and 8 bases at J, with 15 bases between the two ends. CDR1 is SNHLY and CDR2 is FYNNEI in the germline V gene.

The chain recombines TRBV5-8 with TRBJ1-5; no definite D call. This CDR3 has 16 amino acids. Germline loops: CDR1 SGHTS, CDR2 YDEGEE. Deletions cut 2 bases from V and 4 bases from J, with 16 bases between. The DNA of the CDR3 is TGTGCCAGCAGCTTTTTGGTGTCTCGGAGGAATCAGCCCCAGCATTTT. This gives the protein CASSFLVSRRNQPQHF.

V usage is TRBV28 and J usage is TRBJ1-5, with TRBD1 matching 9 bases. The CDR3 contains 15 residues. CDR1 and CDR2 from the germline V gene are MDHEN and SYDVKM. V dropped 6 bases and J dropped 4; count of bases not matched to a gene: 7. Here the CDR3 DNA reads TGTGCCAGCAGCTCCGGGACAGGGATAAATCAGCCCCAGCATTTT. It encodes CASSSGTGINQPQHF.

This sequence joins TRBV7-9 and TRBJ2-7; 8 positions match TRBD1. The CDR3 has 16 amino acids. Germline V gene data show CDR1 as SEHNR and CDR2 as FQNEAQ (reference sequence). V shed 4 bases, J shed 4 bases, and the junction held 12 bases outside the gene matches. This CDR3 is CASSSLTGGVEYEQYF. The CDR3 bases are TGTGCCAGCAGCTCCCTAACAGGGGGAGTCGAATACGAGCAGTACTTC.

This clone was seen only once. V and J are TRBV7-9 and TRBJ1-1, with TRBD1 identical over 10 bases. Germline trimming cut 4 bases from V and 4 bases from J; bases unmatched to any gene: 9. CDR3 size: 16 residues. Germline-derived CDR1 and CDR2 are SEHNR and FQNEAQ (reference sequence). CDR3 residues: CASSSYGRTGGTEAFF. The DNA for the CDR3 is TGTGCCAGCAGCTCATATGGTAGGACAGGGGGCACTGAAGCTTTCTTT.

The chain carries TRBV30 and TRBJ2-7; tentative D call: TRBD2 (6 bases). Germline CDR1 and CDR2: GTSNPN and SVGIG (reference sequence). This CDR3 has 19 amino acids. Trimming took 0 bases from V and 4 from J, leaving 28 bases between them. CDR3 DNA sequence: TGTGCCTGGAGTGTACCTCGTACGCAGGTGCGCTGGGAGGCTTACGAGCAGTACTTC. Amino acid sequence: CAWSVPRTQVRWEAYEQYF.

The rearrangement joins TRBV27 to TRBJ1-1, with 9 bases matching TRBD1. The germline V gene encodes CDR1 MNHEY and CDR2 SMNVEV (reference sequence). This CDR3 spans 16 amino acids. Trimming cost V 2 bases and J 4 bases; bases outside gene matches: 8. DNA for the CDR3: TGTGCCAGCAGTTTAACCCCCGGGACAGGGAGCACTGAAGCTTTCTTT. It encodes CASSLTPGTGSTEAFF.

This chain joins TRBV7-9 and TRBJ1-3, with 9 bases identical to TRBD1. V shed 5 bases and J 0 bases; nucleotides not matched to a gene: 2. The germline V gene has CDR1 SEHNR and CDR2 FQNEAQ (reference sequence). The length of the CDR3 is 15 residues. The CDR3 region is CASSGDRVSGNTIYF. CDR3 nucleotides: TGTGCCAGCAGCGGGGACAGGGTCTCTGGAAACACCATATATTTT.

In its sample, this clone was seen a few times. The chain couples TRBV10-3 to TRBJ2-1, with a weak D call TRBD2 (5 bases). With 6 bases removed from V and 0 bases from J, the gap between germline ends came to 9 bases. CDR3 length: 14 amino acids. From germline, CDR1 is ENHRY and CDR2 SYGVKD. This CDR3 is CAIRREFSYNEQFF. Here the CDR3 DNA reads TGTGCCATCAGGAGGGAGTTCTCCTACAATGAGCAGTTCTTC.

V is TRBV4-1 and J is TRBJ2-2; D might be TRBD1 (6 bases). From germline, CDR1 is MGHRA and CDR2 YSYEKL. The CDR3 is 13 residues long. Trimming removed 5 bases from V and 4 bases from J, with 8 bases in between. CDR3 bases: TGCGCCAGCAGCAGGGGGAGCACCGGGGAGCTGTTTTTT. Translating it yields CASSRGSTGELFF.

The chain combines TRBV7-9 with TRBJ1-4; TRBD1 matches at 7 bases. The CDR3 is 14 residues long. V was clipped by 5 bases and J by 5 bases; unmatched bases: 5. The germline V gene encodes CDR1 SEHNR and CDR2 FQNEAQ (reference sequence). For the CDR3, the DNA is TGTGCCAGCAGCCACGGGACAGCAAATGAAAAACTGTTTTTT. Its protein product is CASSHGTANEKLFF.

The rearrangement links TRBV6-5 to TRBJ1-3, with D hard to call. The V end was cut by 7 bases, the J end by 0 bases, with 7 bases between. This CDR3 region has 13 residues. From germline, CDR1 is MNHEY and CDR2 SVGAGI. The CDR3, as DNA: TGTGCCAGCACCGAGCACTCTGGAAACACCATATATTTT. The encoded protein is CASTEHSGNTIYF.

The CDR3 DNA reads as TGTGCCAGCAGTGCGTGGACTAGCGGTACCGGGGAGCTGTTTTTT. Protein product: CASSAWTSGTGELFF. V is TRBV27 and J is TRBJ2-2, with 10 positions matching TRBD2. Germline V CDR1 and CDR2: MNHEY, SMNVEV (reference sequence). The J segment lost 5 bases and the V segment lost 5 bases, leaving 5 bases of the junction unmatched. The CDR3 spans 15 residues.

The rearrangement joins TRBV29-1 to TRBJ2-1, with a possible D match to TRBD1 (6 bases). Trimming cost V 6 bases and J 8 bases, with 14 bases left between them. The germline V gene has CDR1 SQVTM and CDR2 ANQGSEA. CDR3 size: 12 residues. CDR3 in DNA: TGCAGCGTCACCCGGACAGAGGATGAGCAGTTCTTC. The encoded protein is CSVTRTEDEQFF.

As concerns this clone: A junction boundary mismatches the germline segment, possibly from a read error. The chain links TRBV6-5 to TRBJ1-1; TRBD1 might be the D (5 bases). The CDR3 sequence is 13 residues long. Per germline, CDR1 MNHEY and CDR2 SVGAGI. This chain's CDR3 is CATSPRVDTEAFF. The CDR3 nucleotides read TGTGCCACCAGTCCCAGGGTAGACACTGAAGCTTTCTTT.

The chain employs TRBV7-9 and TRBJ2-2; TRBD2 matches 9 bases. The germline gives CDR1 SEHNR, CDR2 FQNEAQ (reference sequence). V lost 5 bases to trimming and J lost 4 bases; unmatched junction nucleotides: 5. There are 15 residues in the CDR3. CDR3 DNA sequence: TGTGCCAGCAGCATACTAGCGGGCTTCACCGGGGAGCTGTTTTTT. This encodes CASSILAGFTGELFF.

The CDR3 reads CSARGPPLHF. The CDR3 coding sequence is TGCAGTGCCAGGGGTCCACCCCTCCACTTT. The gene calls are TRBV20-1 and TRBJ1-6; a weak D match, TRBD1 (6 bases). CDR3 length equals 10 residues. The V end lost 6 bases, the J end lost 11 bases, and 8 bases lay between the germline ends. Germline CDR1 is DFQATT and CDR2 is SNEGSKA (reference sequence).

This chain uses TRBV27 with TRBJ2-5; D uncertain. The CDR3 runs 14 residues. V lost 3 bases to trimming and J lost 1 base, with 9 bases between them. CDR1 MNHEY and CDR2 SMNVEV come from the germline V gene (reference sequence). DNA of the CDR3: TGTGCCAGCAGTTTGGGTGCGGTCCAAGAGACCCAGTACTTC. This encodes CASSLGAVQETQYF.

The chain is built from TRBV27 and TRBJ1-2; a possible D gene is TRBD1 (6 bases). V lost 0 bases to trimming and J lost 7 bases, with 9 bases between them. CDR3 length: 13 amino acids. Per germline, CDR1 MNHEY and CDR2 SMNVEV (reference sequence). The CDR3 DNA sequence: TGTGCCAGCAGTTTATCCACAGGGTCTGGCTACACCTTC. It specifies CASSLSTGSGYTF.

A few counts support this clone. The chain links TRBV14 to TRBJ1-1; unclear D gene. V was shortened by 1 base and J by 4 bases, with 7 bases between the two germline ends. Germline V gene sequence: CDR1 SGHDN, CDR2 FVKESK. This CDR3 contains 13 residues. The CDR3 region has the DNA TGTGCCAGCAGCCAAGTAGGAGTCACTGAAGCTTTCTTT. It translates to CASSQVGVTEAFF.

This chain links TRBV7-3 with TRBJ1-6; TRBD1 matches at 9 bases. The CDR3 loop spans 16 amino acids. Germline V gives CDR1 SGHTA, CDR2 FQGTGA. V was clipped by 5 bases and J by 6 bases; unmatched bases: 8. The CDR3 sequence is CASSETGTGTNSPLHF. The DNA of the CDR3 is TGTGCCAGCAGCGAAACCGGGACAGGGACTAATTCACCCCTCCACTTT.

The chain joins TRBV30 to TRBJ2-1, with unresolved D. This CDR3 is built from 16 residues. The V and J ends lost 0 bases and 8 bases respectively, with 20 bases between them. CDR1 is GTSNPN, CDR2 SVGIG, per germline (reference sequence). CDR3 sequence reads: CAWSVLPGGGWDEQFF. The CDR3 DNA is TGTGCCTGGAGTGTACTCCCGGGTGGTGGTTGGGATGAGCAGTTCTTC. The full variable domain, rest sourced from reference TRBV30 and TRBJ2-1, is SQTIHQWPATLVQPVGSPLSLECTVEGTSNPNLYWYRQAAGRGLQLLFYSVGIGQISSEVPQNLSASRPQDRQFILSSKKLLLSDSGFYLCAWSVLPGGGWDEQFFGPGTRLTVL.

This clone has a single count. This rearrangement joins TRBV28 to TRBJ1-4; possibly TRBD1 for D (5 bases). The length of the CDR3 is 14 residues. V shed 3 bases and J shed 7 bases, with 12 bases lying between them. In germline, CDR1 is MDHEN, CDR2 SYDVKM. The CDR3 loop reads CASSFGGNIEKLFF. As DNA, the CDR3 is TGTGCCAGCAGTTTCGGGGGGAATATTGAAAAACTGTTTTTT.

The chain couples TRBV29-1 to TRBJ2-5; tentative D call: TRBD2 (5 bases). The CDR3 is 13 amino acids. Germline V gene sequence: CDR1 SQVTM, CDR2 ANQGSEA. V was cut by 2 bases and J by 5 bases, with 12 bases left in between. CDR3 nucleotide sequence: TGCAGCGTTGAATTCGGGAATGGGGAGACCCAGTACTTC. It yields the protein CSVEFGNGETQYF.

This clone has a single count. The chain couples TRBV10-3 to TRBJ2-7, with 10 positions matching TRBD1. This CDR3 spans 15 amino acids. Trimming removed 6 bases from V and 3 bases from J; junction bases left unmatched: 8. Germline V CDR1 and CDR2: ENHRY, SYGVKD. The CDR3 region is CAISPGQGTSYEQYF. CDR3 nucleotides: TGTGCCATCAGCCCGGGACAGGGGACGAGCTACGAGCAGTACTTC.

This clone was counted between two and nine times. Since the CDR3 does not end with the conserved phenylalanine or tryptophan, this likely comes from a read error. No DNA is shown, since the ends of the CDR3 on it are uncertain; the CDR3 is the one TCRdb lists. The chain joins TRBV25-1 to TRBJ2-7; the table's D call, TRBD2, has no DNA check behind it. Germline values: CDR1 MGHDK, CDR2 SYGVNS. Inclusive of both ends, the CDR3 amounts to 13 amino acids. Here the CDR3 reads CASSGLAGVWTCL.

The genes are TRBV30 and TRBJ1-4; TRBD1 might be the D (5 bases). CDR1 is GTSNPN, CDR2 SVGIG, per germline (reference sequence). The germline V and J ends were trimmed by 2 bases and 7 bases, with 17 bases remaining between them. CDR3 size: 15 residues. This CDR3 is CAWSLLRVGGEKLFF. As DNA, the CDR3 is TGTGCCTGGAGTCTCCTCAGGGTTGGTGGTGAAAAACTGTTTTTT.

V and J are TRBV5-1 and TRBJ2-1, with D possibly being TRBD1 (6 bases). The CDR3 sequence is 12 residues long. Trimming shortened V by 0 bases and J by 15 bases, and 13 bases separated the two germline ends. CDR1 SGHRS and CDR2 YFSETQ come from the germline V gene. The DNA for the CDR3 is TGCGCCAGCAGCTTGGGTGGGGGCCAACGGTTCTTC. Amino acids: CASSLGGGQRFF.